This record covers a single T cell receptor beta chain. Its binding antigen is unknown. Nothing much larger sits one base from this clone, and base qualities are not available. According to the germline V gene, CDR1 reads SGHVS and CDR2 reads FNYEAQ. Clipping removes 6 bases from V and 2 bases from J, with 4 as the unmatched junction base count. The CDR3 has 14 amino acids, counting the end cysteine and phenylalanine. Of all the DNA, just the CDR3 is kept, 42 bases in frame from base 1. The immunoSEQ assay amplified TCRB CDR3 regions from around 2.1 micrograms of genomic DNA, or from all available DNA when less than that amount was available. The multiplex PCR relied on 60 forward primers for TCR V beta segments and 13 reverse primers for J beta segments. To estimate reads per starting template, synthetic control templates were spiked into each sample at limiting dilution. Reads of 87 bp were generated by sequencing on the Illumina HiSeq System. Under the source paper's analysis protocol: PCR and sequencing errors were removed by a nearest neighbor algorithm that merged closely related sequences. TCR overlap was measured as the percentage of unique tumor TCR beta sequences also present in the same patient's peripheral blood. What TCRdb holds here is the immuneACCESS table cut down to in-frame rearrangements. Part of the clones is not present; checked against another copy, under half of the missing clones reflect an unresolved V gene, and the others are unexplained. That table is the source of V, J and clone size, and D and trimming were worked out from the DNA. For this sample there are fewer than 95,000 clones; about 85% appear just once. The ten most abundant clones make up more than 8% of the sample.

This entry is derived from a study of glioma-infiltrating T cells after dendritic cell vaccination listed by TCRdb under 2016. With respect to the entire study: A cohort of approximately 15 glioblastoma patients from Phase I and II dendritic cell vaccination trials was included, of whom 9 were newly diagnosed and 6 had recurrent disease. Autologous tumor lysate-pulsed dendritic cell vaccination was administered to the patients between the early 2000s and the early 2010s. The vaccine consisted of monocyte-derived dendritic cells cultured less than nine days with IL-4 and GM-CSF, then pulsed overnight with autologous tumor lysate. Three intradermal dendritic cell vaccine injections were administered to patients at biweekly intervals in the arm below the axilla. In glioblastoma patients vaccinated with dendritic cells, deep sequencing of TCR beta CDR3 regions served to measure the amount of tumor-infiltrating lymphocytes and to compare repertoires between tumor and blood. TCR sequencing metrics, including TIL content and tumor-blood repertoire overlap, were correlated with survival after dendritic cell vaccination.

The study at large found these results: The cohort was small and heterogeneous, few patients had complete blood and tumor sets, and even fewer had initial-recurrent tumor pairs. TCR clonality showed no direct relationship with survival, which suggests that a diverse polyclonal response may matter. After dendritic cell vaccination, a higher estimated pretreatment TIL content predicted longer time to progression and overall survival. The three-group TCR overlap response model was described as speculative and requiring prospective validation.

The sample's time point, from its label and the paper: after dendritic cell vaccination, including at tumor progression/relapse. Patients were selected on the basis of adequate residual fresh-frozen tumor tissue and more than two years of available survival data. Molecular status otherwise varied across the glioblastoma patients, but none of them carried an isocitrate dehydrogenase mutation. PBMC were collected before vaccination, two weeks after the third vaccination, and at tumor progression if progression occurred. Genomic DNA was extracted with the Qiagen DNeasy Blood extraction Kit. This TCR came from a human donor with glioblastoma. The rearrangement combines TRBV7-6 with TRBJ2-7; 10 bases in the junction line up with TRBD2. Sample: blood, taken after dendritic cell vaccination. The nucleotide sequence is TGTGCCAGCAGTCCAAGCGGGGGGGCCTACGAGCAGTACTTC. Translation gives CASSPSGGAYEQYF. Supplemented by the reference TRBV7-6 and TRBJ2-7 proteins around the CDR3, the complete variable domain is GAGVSQSPRYKVTKRGQDVALRCDPISGHVSLYWYRQALGQGPEFLTYFNYEAQQDKSGLPNDRFSAERPEGSISTLTIQRTEQRDSAMYRCASSPSGGAYEQYFGPGTRLTVT.